This TCR beta chain was profiled in a study of Graves' ophthalmopathy and Graves' hyperthyroidism. Regarding the study as a whole: Ophthalmopathy and stable hyperthyroidism were discriminated by a 13-signature model, with approximately 89% sensitivity and about 82% specificity.

V dropped 0 bases and J dropped 1 base, with 6 bases sitting between them. There are 14 residues in the CDR3. Germline V lookup: CDR1 MNHNS, CDR2 SASEGT. The authors amplified TCR beta CDR3 regions from RNA transcripts. HTBI primers served in a first-round RT-PCR, which a second-round multiplex PCR followed. MiXCR was run by TCRdb on the multiplex PCR reads, yielding one entry per CDR3 protein. The data contain approximately 460,000 distinct CDR3 sequences, approximately 15% of them singletons. This clonotype was seen at least ten times. Its antigen is not identified. The clonotype comes from a woman in her twenties or thirties with Graves' ophthalmopathy. Sequencing was carried out using blood. The J gene is TRBJ1-1, the V gene TRBV6-1; D not resolved. This CDR3 is CASSEAARNTEAFF. Written as DNA, the CDR3 is TGTGCCAGCAGTGAAGCCGCCCGGAACACTGAAGCTTTCTTT.